Presented here are 20 T cell receptor beta chains from one specimen sequenced in a study of cytomegalovirus exposure and HLA in healthy donors. Only in-frame clones appear in the TCRdb table, and some are missing; sequencing was by immunoSEQ multiplex PCR. The sample contains roughly 140,000 clones, approximately 88% of which appear only once. What was sequenced was PBMCs. The source of these receptors is a young woman in good health and CMV-seropositive.

V is TRBV7-6 and J is TRBJ2-7, with 7 bases identical to TRBD1. The ends lost 5 bases at V and 0 bases at J; junction bases unmatched: 4. There are 14 residues in the CDR3. CDR1 and CDR2 from the germline V gene are SGHVS and FNYEAQ. The chain's CDR3 is CASSPRTGSYEQYF. CDR3 bases: TGTGCCAGCAGCCCACGGACAGGCTCCTACGAGCAGTACTTC.

The V and J genes are TRBV2 and TRBJ2-2, with a possible D match to TRBD2 (6 bases). In germline, CDR1 is SNHLY, CDR2 FYNNEI. The CDR3 sequence is 13 residues long. V lost 6 bases, J lost 3 bases, and 8 bases lay in between. The CDR3 DNA follows: TGTGCCAGCAGCGGGACTTACACCGGGGAGCTGTTTTTT. Its translation: CASSGTYTGELFF.

The CDR3 bases are TGTGCCAGCAGTTTATCGAAATCCGGGACAGGGCTTCCTAACGAGCAGTACTTC. Translating gives CASSLSKSGTGLPNEQYF. This rearrangement joins TRBV28 to TRBJ2-7; 9 positions agree with TRBD1. CDR3 length: 18 amino acids. The junction had 15 bases not matched to a gene; V was cut back by 1 base and J by 5 bases. Germline-derived CDR1 and CDR2 are MDHEN and SYDVKM.

The CDR3 nucleotides read TGTGCCAGCAGTTTAGTATGGGCGGGCCTCGAGCAGTACTTC. The encoded protein is CASSLVWAGLEQYF. The rearrangement links TRBV27 to TRBJ2-7, with D possibly matching TRBD2 (5 bases). CDR3 length: 14 residues. Trimming stripped 2 bases from V and 6 bases from J, with 14 bases between. Germline CDR1 reads MNHEY; CDR2 reads SMNVEV (reference sequence).

Notes on this clone: This CDR3 is also generated by other DNA sequences in the sample. J is TRBJ1-4 and V is TRBV5-6, with 11 bases matching TRBD1. The germline gives CDR1 SGHDT, CDR2 YYEEEE. J was trimmed by 7 bases and V by 1 base; bases with no gene match: 3. CDR3 length equals 15 residues. CDR3 in amino acids: CASSLRTGGSEKLFF. For the CDR3, the DNA is TGTGCCAGCAGCTTGCGGACAGGGGGCTCTGAAAAACTGTTTTTT.

The rearrangement links TRBV5-5 to TRBJ2-7; possibly TRBD2 for D (6 bases). The CDR3 consists of 15 residues. CDR1 and CDR2 (germline): SGHKS, YYEKEE (reference sequence). V shed 1 base and J shed 2 bases, with 13 bases lying between them. The CDR3 sequence is CASSLQLAGTYEQYF. The CDR3 DNA reads as TGTGCCAGCAGCTTGCAACTAGCAGGAACCTACGAGCAGTACTTC.

This chain uses TRBV5-1 with TRBJ2-1, with TRBD1 as a possible D gene (6 bases). Germline V gives CDR1 SGHRS, CDR2 YFSETQ. Trimming stripped 5 bases from V and 5 bases from J, with 14 bases between. The CDR3 is made up of 14 amino acids. The CDR3 DNA sequence: TGCGCCAGCAGAACCCAGGGGAGTCACAATGAGCAGTTCTTC. Translation gives CASRTQGSHNEQFF.

The chain uses TRBV5-1 and TRBJ1-1; 8 bases are a match to TRBD1. Trimming removed 4 bases from V and 5 bases from J; junction bases left unmatched: 7. The CDR3 sequence is 14 residues long. Germline V CDR1 and CDR2: SGHRS, YFSETQ. CDR3 loop: CASSRQGLGTEAFF. The CDR3 DNA is TGCGCCAGCAGCCGACAGGGGCTGGGGACTGAAGCTTTCTTT.

V usage is TRBV19 and J usage is TRBJ2-2, with 7 positions matching TRBD2. J gave up 3 bases and V 1 base, and 5 bases lay outside the gene matches. Germline CDR1 is LNHDA and CDR2 is SQIVND (reference sequence). The CDR3 consists of 16 residues. CDR3 in DNA: TGTGCCAGTAGTATAGCACTAGCGCTTCACACCGGGGAGCTGTTTTTT. Translation: CASSIALALHTGELFF.

The gene calls are TRBV29-1 and TRBJ2-3, with 7 nucleotides matching TRBD1. CDR1 is SQVTM and CDR2 is ANQGSEA in the germline V gene. There are 14 residues in the CDR3. V was pared by 6 bases and J by 2 bases, with 8 bases of the junction left unmatched. The DNA for the CDR3 is TGCAGCGTCGACATCGACAGGGCCACAGATACGCAGTATTTT. It specifies CSVDIDRATDTQYF.

This clone was found a few times. Other DNA sequences from this sample encode an identical CDR3 as well. The rearrangement links TRBV6-1 to TRBJ2-7, with 11 bases aligning to TRBD2. Germline values: CDR1 MNHNS, CDR2 SASEGT. With 3 bases clipped from V and 1 base from J, the junction kept 2 bases outside the gene matches. This CDR3 has 15 amino acids. Written as DNA, the CDR3 is TGTGCCAGCAGTGAGGGGACTAGCGGTTCCTACGAGCAGTACTTC. It specifies CASSEGTSGSYEQYF.

The chain carries TRBV27 and TRBJ2-3; 9 bases map to TRBD1. The trim removed 3 bases at V and 9 bases at J, leaving 16 bases unmatched. Per germline, CDR1 MNHEY and CDR2 SMNVEV (reference sequence). The CDR3 contains 17 residues. DNA of the CDR3: TGTGCCAGCAGTTTCAGGGGCGGGACAGGGAGCGGACGAACGCAGTATTTT. Its protein product is CASSFRGGTGSGRTQYF.

The sample holds a few counts of this clone. The rearrangement joins TRBV25-1 to TRBJ2-7; D is unresolved. The CDR3 has 12 amino acids. The V gene's germline CDR1 is MGHDK and CDR2 SYGVNS. Trimming left V 9 bases short and J 1 base short, with 10 bases between. The CDR3 region has the DNA TGTGCCAGTGAGACTGGATCCTACGAGCAGTACTTC. Translating it yields CASETGSYEQYF.

The chain links TRBV28 to TRBJ1-5, with D perhaps TRBD1 (6 bases). CDR1 MDHEN and CDR2 SYDVKM come from the germline V gene. The V gene lost 7 bases and the J gene lost 5 bases, with 15 bases spanning the gap. The CDR3 contains 14 residues. Written as DNA, the CDR3 is TGTGCCAGCACCTTGGGAGGGGGTTATCAGCCCCAGCATTTT. Amino acids: CASTLGGGYQPQHF.

The genes are TRBV11-2 and TRBJ2-3; 8 bases map to TRBD2. The CDR3 covers 17 residues. CDR1 is SGHAT and CDR2 is FQNNGV in the germline V gene. Trimming cost V 5 bases and J 0 bases; bases outside gene matches: 10. The CDR3 DNA reads as TGTGCCAGCAGCAAGGCCCTAGCGGGTTTTAGCACAGATACGCAGTATTTT. It encodes CASSKALAGFSTDTQYF.

This clone was seen only once. The sample holds other DNA sequences that translate to the same CDR3. The V and J genes are TRBV5-1 and TRBJ2-6; D is possibly TRBD2 (5 bases). The V gene's germline CDR1 is SGHRS and CDR2 YFSETQ. Trimming removed 0 bases from V and 2 bases from J, with 6 bases in between. The CDR3 runs to 15 residues. CDR3: CASSLGGTGANVLTF. As DNA, the CDR3 is TGCGCCAGCAGCTTGGGAGGGACTGGGGCCAACGTCCTGACTTTC.

The chain joins TRBV19 to TRBJ2-7; 11 bases fit TRBD2. CDR1 is LNHDA, CDR2 SQIVND, per germline (reference sequence). V shed 4 bases, J shed 3 bases, and the junction held 5 bases outside the gene matches. The CDR3 runs 15 residues. The CDR3 region is CASSTLSGRDYEQYF. The CDR3 bases are TGTGCCAGTAGTACCCTTAGCGGGAGGGACTACGAGCAGTACTTC.

The chain combines TRBV11-2 with TRBJ2-1, with 10 bases lining up with TRBD2. Germline CDR1 and CDR2: SGHAT and FQNNGV. Unmatched junction bases numbered 5, after V lost 5 bases and J lost 4 bases. This CDR3 is 15 amino acids long. The CDR3 protein is CASSPGLAAYNEQFF. In DNA, the CDR3 is TGTGCCAGCAGCCCTGGACTAGCGGCTTACAATGAGCAGTTCTTC.

J is TRBJ2-7 and V is TRBV11-3, with D perhaps matching TRBD2 (6 bases). The germline V gene encodes CDR1 SGHNT and CDR2 YENEEA. V shed 0 bases and J shed 3 bases, with 12 bases lying between them. CDR3 length: 15 residues. This chain's CDR3 is CASSLELASDYEQYF. The CDR3 DNA reads as TGTGCCAGCAGCTTAGAGCTAGCGAGCGACTACGAGCAGTACTTC. Supplemented by reference TRBV11-3 and TRBJ2-7, the full variable domain reads EAGVVQSPRYKIIEKKQPVAFWCNPISGHNTLYWYLQNLGQGPELLIRYENEEAVDDSQLPKDRFSAERLKGVDSTLKIQPAELGDSAVYLCASSLELASDYEQYFGPGTRLTVT.

V usage is TRBV10-2 and J usage is TRBJ1-1, with unresolved D. The V end lost 8 bases, the J end lost 1 base, and 8 bases lay between the germline ends. Looked up from germline, CDR1 is WSHSY and CDR2 is SAAADI. The CDR3 spans 12 residues. The CDR3 DNA is TGCGCCAGCGATGCAGGGAACACTGAAGCTTTCTTT. Protein: CASDAGNTEAFF.